This T cell receptor (beta chain) was sequenced for a study of T cell repertoires in cytomegalovirus infection. Overall study context: Evidence of both CMV infection and a matching HLA type came from public TCR beta signatures.

In TCRdb, the reads were re-called with MiXCR into one record per CDR3 protein. The data show some 600,000 distinct CDR3 sequences, 20% to 25% seen once. There are 18 residues in the CDR3. V trimming: 3 bases; J trimming: 3 bases; junction bases outside the gene matches: 12. Germline CDR1 is MNHEY and CDR2 is SVGAGI. This clonotype appeared a few times. The sequence came from a human donor in good health (CMV status not recorded). Some clones in this sample may be carry-over from other donors' samples. The chain employs TRBV6-5 and TRBJ2-2, with 8 positions matching TRBD1. Sequenced input: CD8+ T cells from PBMCs. CDR3: CASSYLSLGQGHTGELFF. The CDR3 region has the DNA TGTGCCAGCAGTTATTTGAGTCTTGGACAGGGTCACACCGGGGAGCTGTTTTTT.